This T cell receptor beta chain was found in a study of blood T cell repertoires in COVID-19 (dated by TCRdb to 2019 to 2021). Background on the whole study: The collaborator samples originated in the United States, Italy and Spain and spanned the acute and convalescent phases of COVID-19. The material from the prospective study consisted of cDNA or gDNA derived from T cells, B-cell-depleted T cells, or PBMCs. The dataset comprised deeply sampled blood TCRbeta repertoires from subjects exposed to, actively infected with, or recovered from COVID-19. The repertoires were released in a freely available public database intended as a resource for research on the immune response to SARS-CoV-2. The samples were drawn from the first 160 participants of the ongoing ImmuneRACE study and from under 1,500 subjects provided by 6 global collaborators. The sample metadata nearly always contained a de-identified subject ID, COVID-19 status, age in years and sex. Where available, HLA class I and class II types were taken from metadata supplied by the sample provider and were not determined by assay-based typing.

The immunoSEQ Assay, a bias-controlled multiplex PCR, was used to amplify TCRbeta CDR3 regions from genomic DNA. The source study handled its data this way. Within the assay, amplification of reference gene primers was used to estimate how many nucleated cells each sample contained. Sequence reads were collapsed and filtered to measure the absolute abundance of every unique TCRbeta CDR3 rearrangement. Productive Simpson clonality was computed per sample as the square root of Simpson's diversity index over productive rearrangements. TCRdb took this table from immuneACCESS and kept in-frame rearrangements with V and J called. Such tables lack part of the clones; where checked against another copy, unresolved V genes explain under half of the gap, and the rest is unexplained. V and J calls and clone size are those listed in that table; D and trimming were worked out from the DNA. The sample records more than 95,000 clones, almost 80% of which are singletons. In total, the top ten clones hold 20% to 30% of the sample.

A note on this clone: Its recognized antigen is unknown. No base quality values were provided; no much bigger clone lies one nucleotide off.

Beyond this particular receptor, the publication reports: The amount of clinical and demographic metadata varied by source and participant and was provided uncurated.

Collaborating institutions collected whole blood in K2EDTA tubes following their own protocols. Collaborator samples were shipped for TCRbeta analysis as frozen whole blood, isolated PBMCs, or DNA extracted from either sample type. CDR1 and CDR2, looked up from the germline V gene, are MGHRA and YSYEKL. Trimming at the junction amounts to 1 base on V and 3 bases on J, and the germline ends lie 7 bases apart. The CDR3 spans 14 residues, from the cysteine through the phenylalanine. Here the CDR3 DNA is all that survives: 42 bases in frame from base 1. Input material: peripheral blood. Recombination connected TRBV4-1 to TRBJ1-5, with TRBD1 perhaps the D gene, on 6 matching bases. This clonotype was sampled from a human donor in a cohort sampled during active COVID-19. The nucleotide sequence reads TGCGCCAGCAGCCAAGGGACAGTCAATCAGCCCCAGCATTTT. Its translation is CASSQGTVNQPQHF.